The clone carrying this TCR beta chain has a count of ten or more. Its cognate antigen is unknown. This entry comes from a study of molecular identifiers for immune sequencing clone quantification. Looking at the study overall: Four portions were sequenced after RNA from around 20,000 or 99,000 naive CD8 cells was split five ways in replicates. Study-wide points: Identical TCR molecules can share a barcode, and this sharing could underestimate highly expanded clone sizes.

The CDR3 has 16 amino acids. Trimming shortened V by 2 bases and J by 0 bases, and 11 bases separated the two germline ends. CDR1 LNHDA and CDR2 SQIVND come from the germline V gene (reference sequence). Previously described methods with listed TCR primers produced the bulk TCR libraries. TCRdb redid the calling of the PCR reads with MiXCR, one entry per CDR3 protein. The sample records about 640,000 distinct CDR3 sequences, less than 20% being singletons. The sequence was collected from a human donor in good health. Some libraries in this study had Jurkat cell RNA spiked in. Sequenced: naive CD8+ T cells from blood, with Jurkat cell RNA spiked in. Subset described: FACS-sorted CD8+CD4-CCR7+CD45RA+ naive T cells. The rearrangement uses TRBV19 and TRBJ2-4; D remains unclear. CDR3 region: CASSISALLAKNIQYF. For the CDR3, the DNA is TGTGCCAGTAGTATATCGGCACTTTTAGCCAAAAACATTCAGTACTTC.